A single count supports the clone carrying this T cell receptor (beta chain). The CDR3 is made up of 15 amino acids. V lost 0 bases to trimming and J lost 1 base, with 10 bases between them. Germline values: CDR1 SGDLS, CDR2 YYNGEE. This sample was taken from a study of technical replicates of blood from a handful of donors. TCRdb's table, derived via immunoSEQ multiplex PCR, lists solely in-frame clones and lacks some. The sample carries about 76,000 clones, 94% recorded once. The source material was T cells isolated from PBMCs. The TCR originated in a human donor in good health. The chain uses TRBV9 and TRBJ1-2; unclear D gene. The CDR3, as DNA: TGTGCCAGCAGCGTAGGCGGAAATAATAACTATGGCTACACCTTC. This sequence encodes CASSVGGNNNYGYTF.